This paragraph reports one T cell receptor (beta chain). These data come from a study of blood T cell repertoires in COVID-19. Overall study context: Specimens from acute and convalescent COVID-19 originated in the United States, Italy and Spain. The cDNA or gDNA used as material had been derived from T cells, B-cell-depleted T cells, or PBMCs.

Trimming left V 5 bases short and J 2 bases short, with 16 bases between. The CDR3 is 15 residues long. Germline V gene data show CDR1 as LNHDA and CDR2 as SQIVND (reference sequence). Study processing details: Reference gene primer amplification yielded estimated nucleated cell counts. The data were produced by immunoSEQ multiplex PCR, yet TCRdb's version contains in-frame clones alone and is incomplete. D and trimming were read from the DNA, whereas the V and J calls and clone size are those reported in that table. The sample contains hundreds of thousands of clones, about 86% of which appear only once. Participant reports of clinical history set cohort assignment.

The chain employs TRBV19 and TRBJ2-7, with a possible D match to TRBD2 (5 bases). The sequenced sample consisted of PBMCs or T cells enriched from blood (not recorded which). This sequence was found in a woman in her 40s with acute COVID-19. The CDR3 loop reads CASSADSGIPYEQYF. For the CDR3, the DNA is TGTGCCAGTAGTGCCGATTCCGGGATACCCTACGAGCAGTACTTC.